This TCR beta chain was identified in a study of cytomegalovirus exposure and HLA in healthy donors. At the level of the study: Inside one of the first data releases sat about 91 million unique TCRs taken from HLA-typed donors.

PCR involved 60 Vbeta and 13 Jbeta primers. Some clones are missing from TCRdb's copy, which holds only in-frame ones; the method was immunoSEQ multiplex PCR. Among more than 150,000 clones listed, more than 70% were seen once. Study outcomes and limitations: Presence/absence analyses supposed approximately even sequencing depth among donors. Common viral pathogens were later found to be apparently linked to several of the most significant clusters.

To note about this clone: Its antigen remains unidentified.

V was trimmed by 4 bases and J by 7 bases, leaving 20 bases between them. This CDR3 is built from 17 residues. Germline V CDR1 and CDR2: MNHEY, SMNVEV (reference sequence). Material for sequencing was PBMCs. The chain couples TRBV27 to TRBJ2-6, with a possible D match to TRBD1 (6 bases). This sequence was found in a woman aged 40 to 49 in good health and CMV-seropositive. CDR3 loop: CASSSWPRTASANVLTF. The CDR3 region has the DNA TGTGCCAGCAGTTCCTGGCCTCGGACAGCATCCGCCAACGTCCTGACTTTC.